This record concerns one TCR beta chain sequence. Its antigen remains undetermined. Base qualities were left out, and no much larger clone turns up one base away. The immunoSEQ Assay, a bias-controlled multiplex PCR, was used to amplify TCRbeta CDR3 regions from genomic DNA. In the paper's pipeline: The number of nucleated cells in each sample was estimated by amplification of reference gene primers within the assay. Sequence reads were collapsed and filtered to measure the absolute abundance of every unique TCRbeta CDR3 rearrangement. For each sample, productive Simpson clonality was calculated by taking the square root of Simpson's diversity index across productive rearrangements. In TCRdb, the immuneACCESS table is reduced to in-frame sequences with V and J assigned. These tables do not hold every clone; where another copy was compared, an unresolved V gene accounts for under half, and the others remain unexplained. Clone size and the V and J calls come from that table; the DNA yielded D and trimming. Recorded for this sample are tens of thousands of clones; 55% to 80% of them occurred a single time. The ten largest clones take up 20% to 25% of the sample.

The record originates from a study of blood T cell repertoires in COVID-19 (dated by TCRdb to 2018 to 2021). In terms of the full investigation: The collaborator samples originated in the United States, Italy and Spain and spanned the acute and convalescent phases of COVID-19. The prospective study material was composed of cDNA or gDNA derived from T cells, B-cell-depleted T cells, or PBMCs. Subjects who had been exposed to COVID-19, were actively infected with it, or had recovered from it provided the deeply sampled blood TCRbeta repertoires that made up the dataset. The repertoires were released in a freely available public database intended as a resource for research on the immune response to SARS-CoV-2. The samples were drawn from two sources: the first 160 participants of the ongoing ImmuneRACE study, and 1,254 subjects contributed by 6 global collaborators. Nearly every sample came with metadata listing a de-identified subject ID, COVID-19 status, age in years and sex. Where HLA class I and class II types were available, the types were taken from metadata supplied by the sample provider, not from assay-based typing. Overall study outcomes, separate from this receptor: The amount of clinical and demographic metadata varied by source and participant and was provided uncurated.

Whole blood was collected in K2EDTA tubes by collaborating institutions according to the institutions' own protocols. For TCRbeta analysis, collaborator samples were shipped as frozen whole blood, as isolated PBMCs, or as DNA extracted from either sample type. The germline V gene encodes CDR1 MNHEY and CDR2 SVGEGT. The CDR3 sequence holds 12 residues, the cysteine and phenylalanine included. Only the CDR3 DNA stays, 36 bases, in frame from base 1. V was cut back by 5 bases and J by 10 bases, leaving a gap of 12 bases between them. The clonotype originates from a woman aged 55-69 years in a cohort sampled during active or convalescent COVID-19. Recombination connected TRBV6-2 or TRBV6-3 to TRBJ1-5, with the D gene not clear enough to name. Sequenced input: peripheral blood. The encoded CDR3 is CASSNPQVPQHF. The nucleotide sequence is TGTGCCAGCAGTAACCCCCAGGTACCCCAGCATTTT.